The present entry profiles one T cell receptor (beta chain) with its context. The sample comes from a study of shared clonotypes between healthy human individuals. There were only Caucasian adults among the donors, and all lived in Nashville, Tennessee. DNA input for the unsorted PBMC replicate PCRs was roughly 290 ng, 30,000 or so T cell genomes. Only in-frame clones appear in the TCRdb table, and some are missing; sequencing was by immunoSEQ multiplex PCR. There are hundreds of thousands of clones in the sample; just over 75% occur only once, and 12% lies in the top ten. V lost 6 bases, J lost 6 bases, and 14 bases lay in between. Germline-derived CDR1 and CDR2 are SGHTA and FQGTGA. This CDR3 is 13 amino acids long.

The receptor was isolated from a woman aged 40 to 50 in good health. Some clones in this sample may be carry-over from other donors' samples. Sequenced material: PBMCs. The chain combines TRBV7-3 with TRBJ1-1; D gene unclear. The CDR3 spells CASSSYLGSEAFF. CDR3 coding DNA: TGTGCCAGCAGTTCATACCTGGGGTCTGAAGCTTTCTTT.